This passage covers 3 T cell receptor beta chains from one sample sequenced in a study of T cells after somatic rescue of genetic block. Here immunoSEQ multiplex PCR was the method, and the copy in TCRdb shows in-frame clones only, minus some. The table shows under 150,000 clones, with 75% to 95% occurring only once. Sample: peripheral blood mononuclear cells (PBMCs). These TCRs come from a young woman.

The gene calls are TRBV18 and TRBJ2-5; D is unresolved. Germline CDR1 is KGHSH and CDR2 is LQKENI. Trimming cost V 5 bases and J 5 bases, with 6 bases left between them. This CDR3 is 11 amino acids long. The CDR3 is CASSVGETQYF. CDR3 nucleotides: TGTGCCAGCTCAGTCGGGGAGACCCAGTACTTC.

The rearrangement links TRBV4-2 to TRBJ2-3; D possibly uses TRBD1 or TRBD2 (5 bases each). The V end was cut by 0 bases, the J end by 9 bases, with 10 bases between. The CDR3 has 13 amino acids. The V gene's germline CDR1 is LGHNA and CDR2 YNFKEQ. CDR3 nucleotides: TGTGCCAGCAGCCAAGACCGGGGCAGCACGCAGTATTTT. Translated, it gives CASSQDRGSTQYF.

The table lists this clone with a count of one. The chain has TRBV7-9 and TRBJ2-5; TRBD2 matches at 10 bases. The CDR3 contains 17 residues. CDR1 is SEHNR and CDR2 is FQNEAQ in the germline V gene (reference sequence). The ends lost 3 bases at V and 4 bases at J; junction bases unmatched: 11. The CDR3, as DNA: TGTGCCAGCAGCTTTGATTTGAGCGGGGGGGTAAGAGAGACCCAGTACTTC. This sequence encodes CASSFDLSGGVRETQYF. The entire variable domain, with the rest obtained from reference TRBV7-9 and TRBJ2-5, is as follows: DTGVSQNPRHKITKRGQNVTFRCDPISEHNRLYWYRQTLGQGPEFLTYFQNEAQLEKSRLLSDRFSAERPKGSFSTLEIQRTEQGDSAMYLCASSFDLSGGVRETQYFGPGTRLLVL.